This record covers a single T cell receptor (beta chain). The CDR3 runs 14 residues. Trimming left V 4 bases short and J 5 bases short, with 12 bases between. CDR1 and CDR2 (germline): MGHRA, YSYEKL. The data were taken from a study of blood T cell repertoires in COVID-19. Study in general: Sites in the United States, Italy and Spain provided acute and convalescent COVID-19 samples. From T cells, B-cell-depleted T cells, or PBMCs came the material, which was cDNA or gDNA.

The protocol was immunoSEQ multiplex PCR, while the TCRdb copy is restricted to in-frame clones and leaves out a portion. The sample contains roughly 410,000 clones, around 87% of which appear only once. This rearrangement joins TRBV4-1 to TRBJ1-5, with D perhaps TRBD1 (6 bases). This sequence was found in a woman aged 55-70 years with COVID-19, enrolled during active disease. Material: peripheral blood. In nucleotides, the CDR3 is TGCGCCAGCAGCCTCCGGGACACTTATCAGCCCCAGCATTTT. It yields the protein CASSLRDTYQPQHF.